One sample yielded the 4 T cell receptor beta chains listed below, sequenced in a study of regulatory T cells in long-lasting Graves disease. The time point here: persistent/refractory GD, antithyroid drugs over 5 years with positive TRAb. The TCR library was made from RNA that had been extracted from PBMCs in TRIzol. iRepertoire HTBI primers and Arm-PCR of CDR3 regions built TCR beta libraries. Each CDR3 protein is one row after TCRdb ran MiXCR on the multiplex PCR reads. The sample contains about 470,000 distinct CDR3 sequences, roughly a fifth of which appear only once. Sequencing was performed on peripheral blood mononuclear cells (PBMCs), taken when the disease was refractory, from a patient treated with antithyroid drugs. The receptor set was obtained from a female donor with Graves disease.

Ten or more counts support this clonotype. The chain joins TRBV28 to TRBJ2-7, with a tentative D call TRBD2 (6 bases). V was shortened by 10 bases and J by 1 base, with 14 bases between the two germline ends. This CDR3 has 13 residues. Germline-derived CDR1 and CDR2 are MDHEN and SYDVKM. CDR3: CATGGTISYEQYF. The CDR3 DNA sequence: TGTGCCACCGGAGGGACGATTTCCTACGAGCAGTACTTC.

The V and J genes are TRBV6-1 and TRBJ1-2; 10 bases line up with TRBD1. V lost 7 bases to trimming and J lost 4 bases; unmatched junction nucleotides: 15. This CDR3 has 17 residues. Per the germline V gene, CDR1 is MNHNS and CDR2 is SASEGT. The CDR3 DNA reads TGTGCCAGCAACCGTACATCGGGACAGGGGACGGTCTATGGCTACACCTTC. Translation gives CASNRTSGQGTVYGYTF.

V and J are TRBV4-1 and TRBJ2-7; 7 bases line up with TRBD2. CDR3 length: 15 residues. Trimming removed 4 bases from V and 1 base from J; junction bases left unmatched: 7. Germline-derived CDR1 and CDR2 are MGHRA and YSYEKL. The CDR3, as DNA: TGCGCCAGCAGCCTCCGGGACTACCCTTCCTACGAGCAGTACTTC. Its translation: CASSLRDYPSYEQYF.

This clonotype has more than one count but fewer than ten. The chain has TRBV5-1 and TRBJ1-2, with a possible D match to TRBD1 (6 bases). Germline CDR1 reads SGHRS; CDR2 reads YFSETQ. CDR3 length: 15 amino acids. V gave up 0 bases and J gave up 8 bases, with 17 bases separating them. CDR3 loop: CASSLDSLQGRGYTF. The CDR3 DNA is TGCGCCAGCAGCTTGGACAGTTTACAGGGTCGGGGCTACACCTTC.